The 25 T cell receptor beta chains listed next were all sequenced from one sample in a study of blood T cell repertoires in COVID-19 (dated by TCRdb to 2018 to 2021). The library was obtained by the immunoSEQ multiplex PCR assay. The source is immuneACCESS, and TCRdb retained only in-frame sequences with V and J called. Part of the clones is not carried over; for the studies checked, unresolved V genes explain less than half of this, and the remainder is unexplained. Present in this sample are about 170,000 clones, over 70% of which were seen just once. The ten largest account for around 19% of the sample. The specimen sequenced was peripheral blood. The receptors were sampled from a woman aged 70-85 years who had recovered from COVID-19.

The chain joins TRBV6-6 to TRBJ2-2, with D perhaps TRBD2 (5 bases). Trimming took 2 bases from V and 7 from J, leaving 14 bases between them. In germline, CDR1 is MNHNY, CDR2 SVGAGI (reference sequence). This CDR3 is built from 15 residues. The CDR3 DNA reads TGTGCCAGCAGTTACCCGGGAATCGCCGGCGGGGAGCTGTTTTTT. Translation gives CASSYPGIAGGELFF.

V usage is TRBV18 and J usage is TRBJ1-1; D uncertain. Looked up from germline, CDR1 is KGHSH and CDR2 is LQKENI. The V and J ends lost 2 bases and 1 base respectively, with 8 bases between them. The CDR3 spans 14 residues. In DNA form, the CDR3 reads TGTGCCAGCTCACCAGTGGGCCGGAACACTGAAGCTTTCTTT. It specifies CASSPVGRNTEAFF.

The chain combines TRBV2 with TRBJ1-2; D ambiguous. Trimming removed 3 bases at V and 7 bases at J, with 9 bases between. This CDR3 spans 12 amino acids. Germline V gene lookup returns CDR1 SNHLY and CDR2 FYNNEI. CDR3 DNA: TGTGCCAGCAGTGACCCTTATAGTGGCTACACCTTC. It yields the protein CASSDPYSGYTF.

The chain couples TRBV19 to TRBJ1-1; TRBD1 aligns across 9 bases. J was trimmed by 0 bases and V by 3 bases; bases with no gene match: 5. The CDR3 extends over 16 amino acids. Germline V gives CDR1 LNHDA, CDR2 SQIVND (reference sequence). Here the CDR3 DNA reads TGTGCCAGTAGTATCCCACAGGGGGCGGTGAACACTGAAGCTTTCTTT. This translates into CASSIPQGAVNTEAFF.

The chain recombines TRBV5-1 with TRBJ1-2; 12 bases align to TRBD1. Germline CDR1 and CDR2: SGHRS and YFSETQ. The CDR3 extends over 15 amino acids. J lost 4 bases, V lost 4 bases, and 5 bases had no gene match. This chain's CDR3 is CASSQGTGGPYGYTF. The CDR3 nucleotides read TGCGCCAGCAGCCAAGGGACAGGGGGCCCCTATGGCTACACCTTC.

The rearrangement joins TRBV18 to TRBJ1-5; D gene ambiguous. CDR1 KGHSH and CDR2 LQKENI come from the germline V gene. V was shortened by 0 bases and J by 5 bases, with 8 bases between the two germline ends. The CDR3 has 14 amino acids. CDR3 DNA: TGTGCCAGCTCACCACCCTGGGAGGATCAGCCCCAGCATTTT. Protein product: CASSPPWEDQPQHF.

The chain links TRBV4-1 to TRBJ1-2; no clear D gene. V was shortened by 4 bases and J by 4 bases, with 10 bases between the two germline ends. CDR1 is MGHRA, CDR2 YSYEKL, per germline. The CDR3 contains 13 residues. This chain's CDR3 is CASSRQISYGYTF. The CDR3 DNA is TGCGCCAGCAGCCGGCAGATATCCTATGGCTACACCTTC.

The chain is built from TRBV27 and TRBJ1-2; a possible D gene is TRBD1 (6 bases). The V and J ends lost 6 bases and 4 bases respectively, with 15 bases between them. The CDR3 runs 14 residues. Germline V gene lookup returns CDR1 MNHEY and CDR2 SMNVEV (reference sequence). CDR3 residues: CASSQRSGAYGYTF. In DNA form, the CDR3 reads TGTGCCAGCAGCCAGAGGTCAGGGGCCTATGGCTACACCTTC.

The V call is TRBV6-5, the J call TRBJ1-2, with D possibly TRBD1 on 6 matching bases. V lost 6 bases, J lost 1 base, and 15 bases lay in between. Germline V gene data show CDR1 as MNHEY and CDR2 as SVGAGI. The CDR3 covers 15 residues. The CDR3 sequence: CASRKNRDINYGYTF. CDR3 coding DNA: TGTGCCAGCAGAAAAAACCGGGACATTAACTATGGCTACACCTTC.

The CDR3, as DNA: TGTGCCAGCTCACCCCCCGACAGTTATAACTATGGCTACACCTTC. It is translated as CASSPPDSYNYGYTF. V and J are TRBV18 and TRBJ1-2; D is perhaps TRBD1 (5 bases). Germline assignment: CDR1 KGHSH and CDR2 LQKENI. The CDR3 is made up of 15 amino acids. V gave up 3 bases and J gave up 1 base, with 12 bases separating them.

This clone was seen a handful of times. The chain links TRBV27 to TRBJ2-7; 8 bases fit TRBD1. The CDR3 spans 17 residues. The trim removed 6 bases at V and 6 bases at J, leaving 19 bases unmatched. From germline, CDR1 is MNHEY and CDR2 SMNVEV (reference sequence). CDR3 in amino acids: CASSSDRVVRLRGEQYF. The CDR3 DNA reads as TGTGCCAGCAGCTCGGACAGGGTAGTCCGCCTCCGCGGCGAGCAGTACTTC.

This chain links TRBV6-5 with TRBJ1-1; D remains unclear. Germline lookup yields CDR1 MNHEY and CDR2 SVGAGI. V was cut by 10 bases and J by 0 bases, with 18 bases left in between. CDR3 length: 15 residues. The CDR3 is CATNRVRLMNTEAFF. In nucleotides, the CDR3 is TGTGCCACCAACCGAGTGCGACTCATGAACACTGAAGCTTTCTTT.

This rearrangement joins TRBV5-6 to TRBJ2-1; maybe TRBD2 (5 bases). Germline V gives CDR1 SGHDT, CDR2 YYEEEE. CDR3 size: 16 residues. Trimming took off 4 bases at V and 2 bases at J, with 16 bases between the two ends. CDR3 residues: CASSPLRGYAYNEQFF. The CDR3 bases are TGTGCCAGCAGCCCCCTCCGGGGTTACGCCTACAATGAGCAGTTCTTC.

CDR3 nucleotide sequence: TGCGCCAGCAGCCCGGGGGGGTTGGGGAACTACGAGCAGTACTTC. Residues: CASSPGGLGNYEQYF. The V and J genes are TRBV4-3 and TRBJ2-7, with 8 positions matching TRBD2. Germline V gene data show CDR1 as LGHNA and CDR2 as YSLEER. J gave up 3 bases and V 4 bases, and 8 bases lay outside the gene matches. The CDR3 has 15 amino acids.

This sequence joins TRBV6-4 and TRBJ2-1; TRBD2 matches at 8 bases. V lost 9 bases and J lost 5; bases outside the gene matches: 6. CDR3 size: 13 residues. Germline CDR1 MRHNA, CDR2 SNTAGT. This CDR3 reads CARVTSGHNEQFF. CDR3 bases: TGTGCCAGGGTTACTAGCGGCCACAATGAGCAGTTCTTC.

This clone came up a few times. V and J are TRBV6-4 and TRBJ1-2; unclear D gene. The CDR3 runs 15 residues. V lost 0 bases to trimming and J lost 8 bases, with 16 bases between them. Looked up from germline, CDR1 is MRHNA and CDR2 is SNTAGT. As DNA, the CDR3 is TGTGCCAGCAGTGACTCGGGCCGGATAGATGACGGCTACACCTTC. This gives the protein CASSDSGRIDDGYTF.

DNA for the CDR3: TGTGCCAGCTCACCCGCTGGGCCGGGGGGCGTGAACCTAATTAGCTCCTACAATGAGCAGTTCTTC. Its protein is CASSPAGPGGVNLISSYNEQFF. This sequence joins TRBV18 and TRBJ2-1, with D tentatively TRBD2 (7 bases). The CDR3 has 22 residues. Trimming stripped 3 bases from V and 0 bases from J, with 30 bases between. Germline CDR1 and CDR2: KGHSH and LQKENI.

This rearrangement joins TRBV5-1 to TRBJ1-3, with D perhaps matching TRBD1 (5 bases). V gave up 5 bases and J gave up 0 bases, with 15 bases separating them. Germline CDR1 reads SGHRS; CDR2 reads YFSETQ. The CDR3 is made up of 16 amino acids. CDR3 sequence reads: CASRGQGGSSGNTIYF. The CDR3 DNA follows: TGCGCCAGCAGGGGCCAGGGCGGAAGCTCTGGAAACACCATATATTTT.

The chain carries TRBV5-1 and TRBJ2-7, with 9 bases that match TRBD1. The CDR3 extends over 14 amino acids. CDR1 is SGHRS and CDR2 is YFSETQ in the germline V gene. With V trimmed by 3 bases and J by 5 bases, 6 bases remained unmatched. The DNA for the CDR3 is TGCGCCAGCAGCTCACAGGGGGCCGAGGACGAGCAGTACTTC. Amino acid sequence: CASSSQGAEDEQYF.

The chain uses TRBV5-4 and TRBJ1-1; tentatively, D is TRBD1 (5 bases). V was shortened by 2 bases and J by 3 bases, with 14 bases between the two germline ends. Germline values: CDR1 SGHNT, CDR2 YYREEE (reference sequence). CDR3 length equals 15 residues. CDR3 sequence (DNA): TGTGCCAGCAGCTTCGGGATCGGGGGAGACACTGAAGCTTTCTTT. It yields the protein CASSFGIGGDTEAFF.

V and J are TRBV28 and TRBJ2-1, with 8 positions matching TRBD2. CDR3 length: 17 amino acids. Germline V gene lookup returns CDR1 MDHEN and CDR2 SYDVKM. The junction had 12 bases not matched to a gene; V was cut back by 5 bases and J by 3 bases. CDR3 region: CASSLIGAGASYNEQFF. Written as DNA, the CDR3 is TGTGCCAGCAGTCTAATCGGAGCGGGAGCAAGCTACAATGAGCAGTTCTTC.

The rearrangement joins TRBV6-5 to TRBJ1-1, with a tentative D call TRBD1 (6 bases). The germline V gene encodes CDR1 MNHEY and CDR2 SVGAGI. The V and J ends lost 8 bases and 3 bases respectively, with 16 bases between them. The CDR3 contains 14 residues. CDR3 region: CASRGAAVYTEAFF. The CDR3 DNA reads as TGTGCCAGCCGGGGGGCGGCAGTTTACACTGAAGCTTTCTTT.

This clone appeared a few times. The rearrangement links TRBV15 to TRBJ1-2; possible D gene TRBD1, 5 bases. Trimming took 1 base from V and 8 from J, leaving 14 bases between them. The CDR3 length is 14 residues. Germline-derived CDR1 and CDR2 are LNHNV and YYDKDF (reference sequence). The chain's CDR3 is CATSRGDSYEGYTF. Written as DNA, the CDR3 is TGTGCCACCAGCAGAGGCGACAGCTATGAAGGCTACACCTTC.

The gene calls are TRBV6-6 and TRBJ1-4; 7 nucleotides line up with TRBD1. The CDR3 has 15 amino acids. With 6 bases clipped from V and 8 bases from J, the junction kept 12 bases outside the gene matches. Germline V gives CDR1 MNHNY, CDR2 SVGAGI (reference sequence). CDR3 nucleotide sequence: TGTGCCAGCAGCCCCCCGGTAGGGACAGTCGAAAAACTGTTTTTT. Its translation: CASSPPVGTVEKLFF.

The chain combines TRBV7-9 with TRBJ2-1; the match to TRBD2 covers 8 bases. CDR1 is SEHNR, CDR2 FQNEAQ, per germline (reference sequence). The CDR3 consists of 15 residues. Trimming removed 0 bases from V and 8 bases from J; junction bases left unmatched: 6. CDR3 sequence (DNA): TGTGCCAGCAGCTTAGCGTTCGGGAGGGGGGATGAGCAGTTCTTC. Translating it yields CASSLAFGRGDEQFF. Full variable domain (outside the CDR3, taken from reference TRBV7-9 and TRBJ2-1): DTGVSQNPRHKITKRGQNVTFRCDPISEHNRLYWYRQTLGQGPEFLTYFQNEAQLEKSRLLSDRFSAERPKGSFSTLEIQRTEQGDSAMYLCASSLAFGRGDEQFFGPGTRLTVL.